This T cell receptor beta chain was observed in a study of metastatic and nonmetastatic thyroid tumors. Study-level background: It was across blood and tumor or nodule tissue from malignant and benign thyroid patients that repertoires were compared. Points from the study as a whole: TCR beta diversity was reportedly significantly higher in malignant thyroid tumors than benign nodules, in blood and tumor.

Until they underwent thyroid surgery, no patient had received any treatment. TCRdb ran MiXCR on the PCR reads. The repertoire has 15,000 or so clones, about 25% of them found once; the top ten carry roughly 15%. Judged by abundance, this clone is medium-sized (0.01 to 0.1%). What it binds is not known. V lost 2 bases and J 5 bases, leaving 12 bases between the germline ends. From germline, CDR1 is MDHEN and CDR2 SYDVKM. CDR3 length: 14 residues. The chain uses TRBV28 and TRBJ2-5, with D possibly being TRBD1 or TRBD2 (6 bases each). The sequenced material came from adjacent normal tissue. The origin of this receptor is a female donor with papillary thyroid cancer or a benign thyroid nodule (not recorded which). Some clones in this sample may be carry-over from other donors' samples. CDR3 in amino acids: CASSLNRRGETQYF. Here the CDR3 DNA reads TGTGCCAGCAGTTTAAACAGGAGGGGGGAGACCCAGTACTTC.